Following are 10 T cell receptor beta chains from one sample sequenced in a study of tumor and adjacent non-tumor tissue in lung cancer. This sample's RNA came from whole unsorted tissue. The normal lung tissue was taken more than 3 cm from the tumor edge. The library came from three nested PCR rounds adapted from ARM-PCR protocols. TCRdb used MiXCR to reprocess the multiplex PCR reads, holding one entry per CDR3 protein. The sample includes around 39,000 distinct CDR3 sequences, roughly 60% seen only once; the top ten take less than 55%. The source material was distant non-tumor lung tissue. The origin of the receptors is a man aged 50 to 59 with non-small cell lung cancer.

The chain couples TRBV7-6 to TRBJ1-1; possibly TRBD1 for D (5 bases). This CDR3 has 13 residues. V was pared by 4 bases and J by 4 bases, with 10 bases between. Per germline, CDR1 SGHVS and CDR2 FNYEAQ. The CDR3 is CASSSQGGTEAFF. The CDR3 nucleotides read TGTGCCAGCAGCTCGCAGGGCGGCACTGAAGCTTTCTTT.

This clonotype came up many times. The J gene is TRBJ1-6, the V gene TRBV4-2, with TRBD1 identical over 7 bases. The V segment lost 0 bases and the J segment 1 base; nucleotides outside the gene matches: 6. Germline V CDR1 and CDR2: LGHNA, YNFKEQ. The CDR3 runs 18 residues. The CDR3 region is CASSQERQGVSYNSPLHF. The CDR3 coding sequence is TGTGCCAGCAGCCAAGAAAGACAGGGAGTATCCTATAATTCACCCCTCCACTTT.

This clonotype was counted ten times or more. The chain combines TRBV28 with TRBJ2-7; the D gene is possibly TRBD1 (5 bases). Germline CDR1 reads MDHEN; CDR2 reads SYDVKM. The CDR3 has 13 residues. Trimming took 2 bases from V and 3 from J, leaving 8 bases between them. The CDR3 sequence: CASSLGRDYEQYF. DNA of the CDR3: TGTGCCAGCAGTTTAGGCAGGGACTACGAGCAGTACTTC. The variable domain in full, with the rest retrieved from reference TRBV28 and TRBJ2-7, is DVKVTQSSRYLVKRTGEKVFLECVQDMDHENMFWYRQDPGLGLRLIYFSYDVKMKEKGDIPEGYSVSREKKERFSLILESASTNQTSMYLCASSLGRDYEQYFGPGTRLTVT.

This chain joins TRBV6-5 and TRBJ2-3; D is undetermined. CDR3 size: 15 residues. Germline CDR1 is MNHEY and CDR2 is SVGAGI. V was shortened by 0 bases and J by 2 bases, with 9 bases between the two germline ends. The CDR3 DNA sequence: TGTGCCAGCAGTTACTCGTTTATGAACACAGATACGCAGTATTTT. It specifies CASSYSFMNTDTQYF.

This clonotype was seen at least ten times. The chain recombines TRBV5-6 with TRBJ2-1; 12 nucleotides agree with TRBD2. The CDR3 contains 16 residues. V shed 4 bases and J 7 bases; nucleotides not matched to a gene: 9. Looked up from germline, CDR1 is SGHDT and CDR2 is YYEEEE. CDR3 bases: TGTGCCAGCAGCAATCCTAGCGGGAGGGCCGCGAATGAGCAGTTCTTC. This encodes CASSNPSGRAANEQFF.

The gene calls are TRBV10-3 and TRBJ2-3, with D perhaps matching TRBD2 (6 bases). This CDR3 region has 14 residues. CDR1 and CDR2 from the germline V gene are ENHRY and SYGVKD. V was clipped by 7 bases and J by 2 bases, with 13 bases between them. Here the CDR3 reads CAINAGLLTDTQYF. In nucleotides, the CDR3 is TGTGCCATCAACGCAGGACTACTCACAGATACGCAGTATTTT.

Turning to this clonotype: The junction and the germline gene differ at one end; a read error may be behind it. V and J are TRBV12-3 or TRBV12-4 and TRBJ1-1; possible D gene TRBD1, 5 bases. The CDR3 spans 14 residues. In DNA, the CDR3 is TGTGCCAGCTGCCTTGGTACGGTTGGGACTGATGCTTTCTTT. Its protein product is CASCLGTVGTDAFF.

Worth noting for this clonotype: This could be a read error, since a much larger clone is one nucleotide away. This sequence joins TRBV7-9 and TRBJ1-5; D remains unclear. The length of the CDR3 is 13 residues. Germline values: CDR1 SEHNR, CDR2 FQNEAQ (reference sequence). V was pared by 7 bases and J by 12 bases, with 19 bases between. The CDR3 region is CASNPPGGQFQHF. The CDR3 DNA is TGTGCCAGCAACCCCCCGGGTGGCCAGTTCCAGCATTTT.

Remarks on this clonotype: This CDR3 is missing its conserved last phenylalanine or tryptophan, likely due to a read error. The DNA of the CDR3 is TGTGCCGGCAATCCATTACCCGGGACACCCACCGGGGAGCTGTTTTCT. The encoded protein is CAGNPLPGTPTGELFS. The chain recombines TRBV6-1 with TRBJ2-2, with D possibly TRBD1 on 6 matching bases. Looked up from germline, CDR1 is MNHNS and CDR2 is SASEGT. The V end was cut by 11 bases, the J end by 4 bases, with 23 bases between. The CDR3 contains 16 residues.

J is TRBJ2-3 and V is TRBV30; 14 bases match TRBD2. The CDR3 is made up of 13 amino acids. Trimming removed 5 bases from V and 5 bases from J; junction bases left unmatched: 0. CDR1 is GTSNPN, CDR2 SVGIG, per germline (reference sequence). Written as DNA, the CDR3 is TGTGCCTGGGGACTAGCGGGGGGAGATACGCAGTATTTT. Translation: CAWGLAGGDTQYF.